One and the same sample provided the 21 T cell receptor beta chains below, sequenced in a study of blood T cells in healthy people across ages. The use of a sample-barcoded 5' primer and a J-beta primer mix characterized a second PCR of 7 to 11 cycles. TCRdb ran MiXCR on the 5' RACE reads and lists one entry per CDR3 protein. The sample has 850,000 to 1,000,000 distinct CDR3 sequences, 45% to 60% seen once. Source material: blood. These receptors were taken from a woman aged 60-75 years in good health.

The rearrangement links TRBV12-3 or TRBV12-4 to TRBJ1-1; TRBD1 agrees at 8 bases. This CDR3 is 16 amino acids long. Trimming removed 4 bases from V and 6 bases from J; junction bases left unmatched: 13. The CDR3 here is CASSSRDRKVWPEAFF. The CDR3 DNA reads as TGTGCCAGCAGTTCCCGGGACAGGAAGGTATGGCCTGAAGCTTTCTTT.

The rearrangement uses TRBV11-2 and TRBJ2-3; possible D gene TRBD2, 6 bases. The CDR3 spans 15 residues. Germline V gene data show CDR1 as SGHAT and CDR2 as FQNNGV. V was pared by 4 bases and J by 2 bases, with 13 bases between. The CDR3 sequence: CASSWRGVPTDTQYF. The CDR3 DNA reads as TGTGCCAGCAGCTGGAGGGGCGTACCCACAGATACGCAGTATTTT. Based on the CDR3 plus reference TRBV11-2 and TRBJ2-3, the full variable domain is EAGVAQSPRYKIIEKRQSVAFWCNPISGHATLYWYQQILGQGPKLLIQFQNNGVVDDSQLPKDRFSAERLKGVDSTLKIQPAKLEDSAVYLCASSWRGVPTDTQYFGPGTRLTVL.

Only a few counts were recorded for this clonotype. The CDR3 nucleotides read TGTGCCAGCAGTTACTCAGCTCCAGTTATCTACGAGCAGTACTTC. This codes for CASSYSAPVIYEQYF. The chain is built from TRBV6-2 or TRBV6-3 and TRBJ2-7, with unresolved D. CDR3 length: 15 amino acids. Deletions cut 0 bases from V and 3 bases from J, with 12 bases between. Germline loops: CDR1 MNHEY, CDR2 SVGEGT.

The chain uses TRBV7-2 and TRBJ2-3, with 11 bases that match TRBD2. Germline values: CDR1 SGHTA, CDR2 FQGNSA. The CDR3 spans 16 residues. V was clipped by 5 bases and J by 3 bases; unmatched bases: 7. For the CDR3, the DNA is TGTGCCAGCAGCCCCCAGACTAGCGGGACGACAGATACGCAGTATTTT. Translating gives CASSPQTSGTTDTQYF.

The chain employs TRBV29-1 and TRBJ2-7, with 9 positions matching TRBD1. CDR1 and CDR2 (germline): SQVTM, ANQGSEA. V was pared by 8 bases and J by 3 bases, with 11 bases of the junction left unmatched. CDR3 length: 14 residues. The CDR3 DNA is TGCAGCTTGACCGGGACAGGGACTTACTACGAGCAGTACTTC. It is translated as CSLTGTGTYYEQYF.

This clonotype has more than one count but fewer than ten. This chain uses TRBV29-1 with TRBJ2-1, with D tentatively TRBD1 or TRBD2 (5 bases each). Germline V gives CDR1 SQVTM, CDR2 ANQGSEA. The CDR3 has 12 amino acids. V lost 7 bases to trimming and J lost 4 bases, with 11 bases between them. CDR3 region: CSDGTAYNEQFF. The CDR3 DNA sequence: TGCAGCGACGGGACGGCTTACAATGAGCAGTTCTTC.

This chain connects TRBV28 to TRBJ2-7; 8 nucleotides align to TRBD2. CDR3 size: 15 residues. Germline lookup yields CDR1 MDHEN and CDR2 SYDVKM. V gave up 10 bases and J gave up 0 bases; unmatched junction bases: 11. CDR3 sequence: CAIHDTSGISYEQYF. DNA of the CDR3: TGTGCCATCCACGATACTAGCGGCATCTCCTACGAGCAGTACTTC.

The rearrangement joins TRBV4-1 to TRBJ2-7; 7 bases align to TRBD1. The V gene end was trimmed by 1 base and the J gene end by 4 bases; junction bases not matched to a gene: 13. The V gene's germline CDR1 is MGHRA and CDR2 YSYEKL. This CDR3 region has 17 residues. The CDR3 bases are TGCGCCAGCAGCCAAGGCGGTCAGACAGGGAGATGGTACGAGCAGTACTTC. This sequence encodes CASSQGGQTGRWYEQYF.

This clonotype was counted between two and nine times. The chain employs TRBV20-1 and TRBJ2-4, with TRBD2 matching 9 bases. Germline V CDR1 and CDR2: DFQATT, SNEGSKA (reference sequence). Losses at the gene ends were 4 bases for V and 6 bases for J; bases not matched to a gene: 7. The CDR3 has 14 amino acids. CDR3 in amino acids: CSATYRREGNIQYF. CDR3 DNA: TGCAGTGCTACCTATAGGCGGGAGGGAAACATTCAGTACTTC.

This clonotype was detected a few times. This chain joins TRBV6-6 and TRBJ2-1, with TRBD1 matching 8 bases. The CDR3 extends over 15 amino acids. Trimming removed 7 bases from V and 8 bases from J; junction bases left unmatched: 13. CDR1 and CDR2 (germline): MNHNY, SVGAGI (reference sequence). In DNA form, the CDR3 reads TGTGCCAGCAAGTTAGGACAGGGCCTTAAGGATGAGCAGTTCTTC. It encodes CASKLGQGLKDEQFF.

With respect to this clonotype: A read error may explain this, as a much larger clone is one base away. The V gene is TRBV7-9, the J gene TRBJ2-4, with 8 bases identical to TRBD2. Germline lookup yields CDR1 SEHNR and CDR2 FQNEAQ (reference sequence). This CDR3 is 16 amino acids long. V lost 4 bases and J lost 7; bases outside the gene matches: 12. The CDR3 sequence is CASSSDAAGVGNIQYF. Here the CDR3 DNA reads TGTGCCAGCAGCTCTGACGCAGCGGGAGTGGGGAACATTCAGTACTTC.

At least ten counts were recorded for this clonotype. The chain recombines TRBV29-1 with TRBJ2-7; TRBD2 matches at 11 bases. Germline V lookup: CDR1 SQVTM, CDR2 ANQGSEA. The CDR3 runs 14 residues. Trimming cost V 4 bases and J 6 bases; bases outside gene matches: 8. CDR3 loop: CSVVTLAGDREQYF. DNA for the CDR3: TGCAGCGTTGTAACACTAGCGGGAGATCGCGAGCAGTACTTC.

A few counts support this clonotype. The chain uses TRBV13 and TRBJ2-7; tentative D call: TRBD2 (6 bases). Per germline, CDR1 PRHDT and CDR2 FYEKMQ (reference sequence). The CDR3 covers 14 residues. With 2 bases removed from V and 2 bases from J, the gap between germline ends came to 10 bases. The CDR3 DNA is TGTGCCAGCAGCTTAAGGGTAGCGGCCTACGAGCAGTACTTC. This sequence encodes CASSLRVAAYEQYF.

At least ten counts were recorded for this clonotype. In nucleotides, the CDR3 is TGCGCCAGCAGCCAAGGATTAGCGGGAGTGCACGAGCAGTACTTC. Its translation: CASSQGLAGVHEQYF. This chain links TRBV4-3 with TRBJ2-7, with TRBD2 matching over 9 bases. V lost 1 base to trimming and J lost 5 bases; unmatched junction nucleotides: 6. Germline CDR1 and CDR2: LGHNA and YSLEER. This CDR3 has 15 residues.

The rearrangement joins TRBV11-2 to TRBJ2-1, with TRBD2 matching over 7 bases. The V segment lost 7 bases and the J segment 6 bases; nucleotides outside the gene matches: 9. This CDR3 comprises 14 residues. Germline-derived CDR1 and CDR2 are SGHAT and FQNNGV. The DNA of the CDR3 is TGTGCCAGCATCCACCAGCAGCGGGGCAATGAGCAGTTCTTC. Its translation is CASIHQQRGNEQFF.

This clonotype was observed a few times. The rearrangement uses TRBV20-1 and TRBJ2-7; 7 bases match TRBD1. Germline V gives CDR1 DFQATT, CDR2 SNEGSKA (reference sequence). This CDR3 region has 13 residues. The V gene end was trimmed by 1 base and the J gene end by 7 bases; junction bases not matched to a gene: 7. The CDR3 reads CSARGQGVREQYF. The CDR3 DNA follows: TGCAGTGCTAGAGGACAGGGAGTTAGGGAGCAGTACTTC.

V usage is TRBV2 and J usage is TRBJ2-7, with D perhaps TRBD1 or TRBD2 (5 bases each). The CDR3 is 14 residues long. V lost 8 bases and J 6 bases, leaving 20 bases between the germline ends. The germline V gene encodes CDR1 SNHLY and CDR2 FYNNEI. This CDR3 reads CASGDVDARGEQYF. CDR3 in DNA: TGTGCCAGCGGAGACGTGGACGCGAGGGGCGAGCAGTACTTC.

The chain recombines TRBV6-1 with TRBJ2-1; D is uncertain. V was cut by 3 bases and J by 4 bases, with 7 bases left in between. CDR3 size: 13 residues. Germline CDR1 MNHNS, CDR2 SASEGT. CDR3 DNA sequence: TGTGCCAGCAGTGACAACTTTTACAATGAGCAGTTCTTC. Translation: CASSDNFYNEQFF.

The rearrangement uses TRBV6-6 and TRBJ2-1; the match to TRBD2 covers 11 bases. The V segment lost 5 bases and the J segment 12 bases; nucleotides outside the gene matches: 12. Germline-derived CDR1 and CDR2 are MNHNY and SVGAGI (reference sequence). There are 15 residues in the CDR3. DNA for the CDR3: TGTGCCAGCAGTCCTCTAGCGGGAGGAGGGGAAGGGCAGTTCTTC. Translating it yields CASSPLAGGGEGQFF.

V gene TRBV7-8 combines with J gene TRBJ2-7, with TRBD1 identical over 7 bases. The germline V gene has CDR1 SGHVS and CDR2 FQNEAQ. J lost 1 base, V lost 5 bases, and 14 bases had no gene match. The CDR3 extends over 17 amino acids. The CDR3 coding sequence is TGTGCCAGCAGCCCCGGCCGGACAGGCCGAGCTTCCTACGAGCAGTACTTC. Its translation is CASSPGRTGRASYEQYF.

The chain is built from TRBV5-1 and TRBJ2-5; D ambiguous. From germline, CDR1 is SGHRS and CDR2 YFSETQ. This CDR3 spans 12 amino acids. The germline V and J ends were trimmed by 1 base and 11 bases, with 12 bases remaining between them. CDR3 region: CASSLLVNEQYF. The CDR3 DNA reads TGCGCCAGCAGCTTGCTTGTTAATGAGCAGTACTTC.